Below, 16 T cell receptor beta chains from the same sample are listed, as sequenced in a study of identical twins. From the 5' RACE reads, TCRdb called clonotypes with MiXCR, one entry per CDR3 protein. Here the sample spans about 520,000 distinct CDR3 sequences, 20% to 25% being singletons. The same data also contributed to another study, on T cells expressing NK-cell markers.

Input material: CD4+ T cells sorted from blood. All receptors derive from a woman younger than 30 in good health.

CDR3 nucleotide sequence: TGTGCCAGCAGTTTTAACCGCGTCTACGAGCAGTACTTC. Its translation: CASSFNRVYEQYF. J is TRBJ2-7 and V is TRBV12-3 or TRBV12-4; D is uncertain. There are 13 residues in the CDR3. V was shortened by 3 bases and J by 3 bases, with 9 bases between the two germline ends.

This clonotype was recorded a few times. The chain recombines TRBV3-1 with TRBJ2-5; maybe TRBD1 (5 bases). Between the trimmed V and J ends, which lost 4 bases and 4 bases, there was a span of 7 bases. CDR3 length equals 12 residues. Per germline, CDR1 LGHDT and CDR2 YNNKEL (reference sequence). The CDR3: CASSRGPETQYF. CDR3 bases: TGTGCCAGCAGCCGGGGCCCAGAGACCCAGTACTTC.

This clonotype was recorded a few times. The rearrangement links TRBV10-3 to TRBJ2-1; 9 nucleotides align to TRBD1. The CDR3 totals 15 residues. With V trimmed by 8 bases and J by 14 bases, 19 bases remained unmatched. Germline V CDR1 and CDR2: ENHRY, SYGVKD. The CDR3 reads CAIGQGSESWGGEFF. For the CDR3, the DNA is TGTGCCATCGGACAGGGGTCGGAGAGTTGGGGGGGTGAGTTCTTC.

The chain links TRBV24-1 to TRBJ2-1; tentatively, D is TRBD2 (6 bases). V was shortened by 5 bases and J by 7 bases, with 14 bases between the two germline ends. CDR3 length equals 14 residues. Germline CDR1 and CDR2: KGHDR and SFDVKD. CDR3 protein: CATSAPGGVNEQFF. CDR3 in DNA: TGTGCCACCAGTGCCCCGGGCGGGGTGAATGAGCAGTTCTTC.

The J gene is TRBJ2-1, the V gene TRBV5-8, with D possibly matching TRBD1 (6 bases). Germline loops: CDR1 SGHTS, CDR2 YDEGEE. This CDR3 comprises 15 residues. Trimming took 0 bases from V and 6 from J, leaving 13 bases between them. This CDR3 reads CASSLGQGMVNEQFF. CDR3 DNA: TGTGCCAGCAGCTTGGGGCAGGGGATGGTCAATGAGCAGTTCTTC.

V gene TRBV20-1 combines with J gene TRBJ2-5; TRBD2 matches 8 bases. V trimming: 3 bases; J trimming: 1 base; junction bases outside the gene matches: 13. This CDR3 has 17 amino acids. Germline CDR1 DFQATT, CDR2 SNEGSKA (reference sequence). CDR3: CSARGLGREAIQETQYF. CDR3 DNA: TGCAGTGCTAGGGGGTTGGGGCGGGAGGCCATCCAAGAGACCCAGTACTTC.

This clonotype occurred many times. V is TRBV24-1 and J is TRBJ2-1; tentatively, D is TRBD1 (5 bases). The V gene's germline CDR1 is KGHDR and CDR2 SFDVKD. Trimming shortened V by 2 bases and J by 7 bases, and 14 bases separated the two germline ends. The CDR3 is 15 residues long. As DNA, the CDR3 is TGTGCCACCAGTGATTCGTCAGGGATTAGGAATGAGCAGTTCTTC. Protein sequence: CATSDSSGIRNEQFF.

The CDR3 here is CASSLWTVSSYNEQFF. CDR3 coding DNA: TGTGCCAGCAGCTTATGGACGGTTAGCTCCTACAATGAGCAGTTCTTC. V and J are TRBV11-2 and TRBJ2-1; no clear D gene. Trimming cost V 2 bases and J 0 bases, with 11 bases left between them. Germline values: CDR1 SGHAT, CDR2 FQNNGV. The CDR3 runs 16 residues.

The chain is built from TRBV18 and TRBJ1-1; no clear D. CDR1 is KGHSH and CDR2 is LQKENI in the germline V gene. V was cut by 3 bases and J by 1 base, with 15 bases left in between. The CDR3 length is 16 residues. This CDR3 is CASSPYKDSKNTEAFF. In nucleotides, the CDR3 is TGTGCCAGCTCACCGTACAAGGACTCGAAGAACACTGAAGCTTTCTTT.

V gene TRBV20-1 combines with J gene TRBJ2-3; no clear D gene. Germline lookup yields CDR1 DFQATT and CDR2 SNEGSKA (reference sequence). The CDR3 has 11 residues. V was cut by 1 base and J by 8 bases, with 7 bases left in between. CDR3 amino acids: CSARGSLTQYF. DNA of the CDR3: TGCAGTGCTAGAGGGAGTCTTACGCAGTATTTT.

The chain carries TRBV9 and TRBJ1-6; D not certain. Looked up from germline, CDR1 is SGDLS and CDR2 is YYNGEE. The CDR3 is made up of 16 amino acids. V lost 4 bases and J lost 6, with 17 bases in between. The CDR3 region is CASSPVRGRGNSPLHF. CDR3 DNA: TGTGCCAGCAGCCCTGTTAGAGGGCGGGGTAATTCACCCCTCCACTTT.

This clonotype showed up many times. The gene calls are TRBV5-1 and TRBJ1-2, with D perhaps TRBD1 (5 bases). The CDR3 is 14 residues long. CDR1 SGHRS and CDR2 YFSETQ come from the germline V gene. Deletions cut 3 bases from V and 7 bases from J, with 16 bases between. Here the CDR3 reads CASSSSNQGAGYTF. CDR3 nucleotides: TGCGCCAGCAGCTCTTCTAACCAGGGAGCTGGCTACACCTTC.

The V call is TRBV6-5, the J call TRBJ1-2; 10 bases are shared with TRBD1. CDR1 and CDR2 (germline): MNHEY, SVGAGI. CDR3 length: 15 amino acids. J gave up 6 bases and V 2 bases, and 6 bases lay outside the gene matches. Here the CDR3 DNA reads TGTGCCAGCAGTTACCGACCCGGGACAGGGGATGGCTACACCTTC. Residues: CASSYRPGTGDGYTF.

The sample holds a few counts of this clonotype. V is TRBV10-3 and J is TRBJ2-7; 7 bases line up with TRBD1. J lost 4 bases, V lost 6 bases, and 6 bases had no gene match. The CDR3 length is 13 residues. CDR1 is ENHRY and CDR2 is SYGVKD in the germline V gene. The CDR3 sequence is CAIRRSGGYEQYF. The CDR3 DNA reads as TGTGCCATCAGACGATCAGGGGGATACGAGCAGTACTTC.

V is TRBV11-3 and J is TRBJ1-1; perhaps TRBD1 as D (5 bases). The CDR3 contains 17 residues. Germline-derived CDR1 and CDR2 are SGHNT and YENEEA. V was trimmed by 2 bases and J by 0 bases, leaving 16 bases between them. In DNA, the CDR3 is TGTGCCAGCAGCTTAAGGGGACGGAAAACCATGAACACTGAAGCTTTCTTT. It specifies CASSLRGRKTMNTEAFF.

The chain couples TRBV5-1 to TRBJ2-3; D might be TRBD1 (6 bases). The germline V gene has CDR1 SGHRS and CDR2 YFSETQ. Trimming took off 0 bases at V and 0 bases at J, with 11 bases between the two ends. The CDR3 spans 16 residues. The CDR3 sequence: CASSLGTDSSTDTQYF. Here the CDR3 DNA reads TGCGCCAGCAGCTTGGGGACAGATTCTAGCACAGATACGCAGTATTTT.